This T cell receptor (beta chain) was recovered during a study of shared clonotypes between healthy human individuals (dated by TCRdb to the early 2020s). The study in broad terms: The cohort included three men and two women between 18 and 49 years of age. For each donor, CD4 naive and CD4 memory were each given three plates, CD8 naive was given two plates, and CD8 memory was given one plate. Libraries were prepared and TCR repertoires were sequenced by different laboratories using diverse techniques, in order to increase sequencing depth and limit assay-specific biases. Blood TCR repertoires of roughly five healthy adults were deeply sequenced to estimate repertoire size and the extent of clonotype sharing between individuals. Each donor's leukapheresis produced roughly between roughly 0.85 and 10 billion PBMCs. The full study reports these points: Across a handful of donors, about 5.2% of naive CD4, over 3% of naive CD8, roughly 2.3% of memory CD4, and roughly 0.4% of memory CD8 clonotypes were shared. The small number of donors limited the genetic and exposure-history diversity represented. Even with the large sequencing depth, rarefaction of the sorted-subset datasets indicated that sequencing was incomplete. Compared with non-shared clonotypes, clonotypes shared by all four sorted-subset donors had higher generation probabilities. Larger estimated clonotype richness was generally found for naive subsets than for memory subsets. Pairwise subsampling led to the expectation that sequencing depth would affect the degree of clonotype sharing among donors. Sampling was restricted to blood, and TCR repertoires in tissues likely differ from the TCR repertoires found in blood.

With respect to this clone: Its antigen is still unknown. One base away there is no much larger clone; base qualities are not given.

From the cysteine up to the phenylalanine, the CDR3 has a length of 14 residues. The sequence is cut down to CDR3 DNA, 42 bases in frame from base 1. The CDR1 and CDR2 encoded by the germline V gene are SQVTM and ANQGSEA. The junction shows trimming of 3 bases on V and 3 bases on J, and the gene matches do not reach 5 bases of it. CD8 naive samples were obtained by positive selection for CCR7 among CD45RO-negative cells, yielding a CD45RA+CCR7+ population from which TemRA cells were excluded. Healthy HIV-negative adults with no recently reported acute infections or vaccinations were included as donors. Only Caucasian adults living in Nashville, Tennessee, USA were represented among the donors. Blood was collected by leukapheresis, and PBMCs were isolated by Ficoll-Histopaque density gradient centrifugation and then cryopreserved in liquid nitrogen vapor phase. Analytical flow cytometry was used to check the purity and quantity of each magnetically sorted T cell population. Genomic DNA was isolated from every sorted fraction and measured by UV absorbance on a Nanodrop 2000c.

Using the deep immunoSEQ assay, multiplex PCR amplified TCR CDR3 regions from genomic DNA. Extracted genomic DNA from each cell subset was spread evenly across all wells of several immunoSEQ 96-well plates, with each plate serving as a replicate. Each replicate PCR for sorted subsets received about 210 ng genomic DNA, equal to roughly 30,000 T cell genomes. The purified libraries were quantified using a Qubit 3.0 fluorometer, sized with a Bioanalyzer 2100, and then quantified again using the KAPA Library Quantification kit. Each immunoSEQ 96-well plate was sequenced on its own single-read 150-cycle Illumina NextSeq 550 flow cell. The authors' analysis ran thus. Because the immunoSEQ output included only junctional sequences and no quality scores, the filtering could not be the same as the filtering used for full-length reads. To assign V/J genes and CDR3, sequences were annotated against IMGT germline references using PyIR, a Python wrapper for IgBLAST v1.9. Any read was removed if the V/J assignment was weak (E-value above 1e-6), the CDR3 was missing, or the read contained stop codons, out-of-frame junctions, or ambiguous translated residues. A V3J clonotype was defined by an identical inferred V gene, J gene, and CDR3 amino acid sequence. The percentage overlap between two repertoires was calculated by dividing the number of shared unique clonotypes by the size of the smaller repertoire. Three approaches were used to assess repertoire richness: RTK rarefaction, the Chao1 estimator, and Recon v2.1 estimates of unobserved clonotypes. For all TCRbeta clonotypes obtained by the gDNA method from a handful of donors, generation probabilities were computed with OLGA. Drawn from immuneACCESS, this table holds only the in-frame rearrangements with V and J called that TCRdb kept. Clones are partly lost; checked studies trace under half to an unresolved V gene and leave the rest unexplained. D and trimming come from the DNA, and the V and J calls and clone size come from that table. Across this sample there are about 700,000 clones, with about 90% seen only once. Roughly 22% of the sample rests with the top ten.

The source of this sequence is a man aged 25-40 years in good health. The V and J segments used are TRBV29-1 and TRBJ2-1, and TRBD1 matches 7 of the central bases. Sequenced sample: naive CD8+ T cells sorted from blood. Read against the paper, the sample's cell subset or site label means: CD45RA+CCR7+. The DNA is as follows: TGCAGCGTTGATGAGGGGGCGGGCTACAATGAGCAGTTCTTC. Its product reads: CSVDEGAGYNEQFF.